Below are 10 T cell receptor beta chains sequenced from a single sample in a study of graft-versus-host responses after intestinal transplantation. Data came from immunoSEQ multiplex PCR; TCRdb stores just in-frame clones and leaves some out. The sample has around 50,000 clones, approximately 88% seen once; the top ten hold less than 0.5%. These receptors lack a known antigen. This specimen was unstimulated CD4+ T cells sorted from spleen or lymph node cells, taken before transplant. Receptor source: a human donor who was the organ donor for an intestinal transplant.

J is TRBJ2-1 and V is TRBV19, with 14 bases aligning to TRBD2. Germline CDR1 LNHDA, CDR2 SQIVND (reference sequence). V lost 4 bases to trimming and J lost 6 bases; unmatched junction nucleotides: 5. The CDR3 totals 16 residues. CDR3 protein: CASSTRGLAGGNEQFF. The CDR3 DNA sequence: TGTGCCAGTAGTACCCGCGGACTAGCGGGGGGCAATGAGCAGTTCTTC.

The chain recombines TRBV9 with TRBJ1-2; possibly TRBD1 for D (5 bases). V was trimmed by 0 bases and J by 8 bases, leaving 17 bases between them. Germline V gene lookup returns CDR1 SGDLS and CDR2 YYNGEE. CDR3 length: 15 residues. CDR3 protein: CASSVVAGQGRGYTF. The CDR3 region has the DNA TGTGCCAGCAGCGTAGTGGCAGGACAAGGAAGGGGCTACACCTTC.

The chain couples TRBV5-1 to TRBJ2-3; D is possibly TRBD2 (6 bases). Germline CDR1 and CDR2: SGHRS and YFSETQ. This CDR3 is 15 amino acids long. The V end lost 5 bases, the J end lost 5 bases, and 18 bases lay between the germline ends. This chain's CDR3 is CASRLTSRIIDTQYF. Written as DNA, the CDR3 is TGCGCCAGCAGGCTGACTAGTCGCATCATAGATACGCAGTATTTT.

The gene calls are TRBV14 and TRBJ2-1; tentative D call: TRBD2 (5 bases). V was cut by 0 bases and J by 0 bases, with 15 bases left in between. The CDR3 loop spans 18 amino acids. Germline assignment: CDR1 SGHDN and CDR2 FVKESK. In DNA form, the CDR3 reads TGTGCCAGCAGCCAAGAGGAATCTAGCTTCTACTCCTACAATGAGCAGTTCTTC. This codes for CASSQEESSFYSYNEQFF.

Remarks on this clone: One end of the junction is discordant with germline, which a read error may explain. CDR3 bases: TGCGCCCGCAGCCCCCCCTTGTTCGGGGGGGGAGTCACCGGGGAGCTGTTTTTT. The encoded protein is CARSPPLFGGGVTGELFF. The V and J genes are TRBV5-1 and TRBJ2-2; 8 positions agree with TRBD2. CDR1 and CDR2 from the germline V gene are SGHRS and YFSETQ. This CDR3 is built from 18 residues.

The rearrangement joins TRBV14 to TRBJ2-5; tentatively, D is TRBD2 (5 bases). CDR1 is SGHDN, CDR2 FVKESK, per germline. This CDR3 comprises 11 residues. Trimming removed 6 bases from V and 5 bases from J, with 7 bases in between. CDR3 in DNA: TGTGCCAGCAGTCCGGGGGAGACCCAGTACTTC. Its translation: CASSPGETQYF.

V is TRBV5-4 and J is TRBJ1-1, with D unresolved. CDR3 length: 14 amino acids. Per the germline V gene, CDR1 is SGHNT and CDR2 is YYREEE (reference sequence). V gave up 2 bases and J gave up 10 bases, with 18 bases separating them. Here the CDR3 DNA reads TGTGCCAGCAGCTTCAAAGGGTGGGCCGTAGGAGCTTTCTTT. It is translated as CASSFKGWAVGAFF.

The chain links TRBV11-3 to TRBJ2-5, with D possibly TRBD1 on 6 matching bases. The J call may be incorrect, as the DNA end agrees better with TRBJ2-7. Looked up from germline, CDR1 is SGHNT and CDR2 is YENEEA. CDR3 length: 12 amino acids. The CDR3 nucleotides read TGTGCCAGCAGCACAGGGTTTTACGAGCAGTACTTC. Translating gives CASSTGFYEQYF.

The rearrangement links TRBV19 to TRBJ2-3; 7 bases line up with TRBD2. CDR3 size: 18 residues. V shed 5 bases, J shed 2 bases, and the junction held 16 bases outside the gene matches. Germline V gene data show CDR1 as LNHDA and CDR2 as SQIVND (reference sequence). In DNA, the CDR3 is TGTGCCAGTAGTCCCGACCTAACTAGCGCGCTTTTCACAGATACGCAGTATTTT. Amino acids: CASSPDLTSALFTDTQYF.

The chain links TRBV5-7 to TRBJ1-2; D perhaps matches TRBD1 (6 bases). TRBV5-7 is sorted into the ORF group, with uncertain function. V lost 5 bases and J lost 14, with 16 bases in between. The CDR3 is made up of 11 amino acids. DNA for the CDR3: TGTGCCAGCAGTCAGGGGCGGGGGAGGACCTTC. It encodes CASSQGRGRTF.